The text below deals with one TCR beta chain. Assay: immunoSEQ multiplex PCR; the TCRdb copy retains only in-frame clones and omits some. The sample yields tens of thousands of clones, around nine tenths seen once. This sample was included in a study of control samples from healthy donors and cancer patients. The germline CDR1 and CDR2 sequences are LGHNA and YSLEER. CDR3 size: 15 residues. The V end was cut by 2 bases, the J end by 8 bases, with 18 bases between. This TCR derives from a young man with colorectal cancer. The rearrangement joins TRBV4-3 to TRBJ1-2; D may be TRBD1 (5 bases). The sample taken for sequencing was PBMCs. CDR3 amino acids: CASSQPGTGTYGYTF. The CDR3 nucleotides are TGCGCCAGCAGCCAACCAGGGACGGGAACGTACGGCTACACCTTC.